This TCR beta chain appears in the sequencing data of a study of post-analysis software for immune sequencing data. Study-wide results and caveats: With F measure, samples from one preparation batch clustered together strongly. Higher frequency in patients than in controls was seen for roughly five TRBV segments, with TRBV5-6, TRBV5-1 and TRBV20-1 among them. Compared with controls, patients showed significantly lower normalized Chao1 diversity.

Libraries were made from TCR beta cDNA, and they carried unique molecular identifiers. Out of roughly 1 to 11 million T cells, about 520,000 cDNA molecules were generated. TCRdb used MiXCR to reprocess the PCR reads, holding one entry per CDR3 protein. The sample has approximately 360,000 distinct CDR3 sequences, roughly 35% seen once. Germline CDR1 reads DFQATT; CDR2 reads SNEGSKA (reference sequence). V shed 0 bases and J shed 2 bases, with 10 bases lying between them. The CDR3 has 14 amino acids. For this clonotype: Its specificity is not known.

The material sequenced was blood. The rearrangement links TRBV20-1 to TRBJ1-2; D unresolved. This clonotype was obtained from a girl aged 5-17 years with multiple sclerosis. This chain's CDR3 is CSARDLRVNYGYTF. As DNA, the CDR3 is TGCAGTGCTAGAGATCTTAGGGTGAACTATGGCTACACCTTC.